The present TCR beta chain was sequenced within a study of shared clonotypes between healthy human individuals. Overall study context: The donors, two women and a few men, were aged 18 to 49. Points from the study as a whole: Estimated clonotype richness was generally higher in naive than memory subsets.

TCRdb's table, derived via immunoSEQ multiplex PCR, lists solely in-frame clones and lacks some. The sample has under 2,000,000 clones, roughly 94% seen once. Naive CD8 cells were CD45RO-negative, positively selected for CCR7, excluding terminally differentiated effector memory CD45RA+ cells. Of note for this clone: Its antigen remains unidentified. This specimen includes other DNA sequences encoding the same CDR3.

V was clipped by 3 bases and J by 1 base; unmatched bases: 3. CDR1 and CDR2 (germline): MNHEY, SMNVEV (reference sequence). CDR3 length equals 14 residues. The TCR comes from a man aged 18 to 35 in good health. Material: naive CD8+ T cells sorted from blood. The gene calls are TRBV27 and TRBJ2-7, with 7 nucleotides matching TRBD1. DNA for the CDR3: TGTGCCAGCAGTTTCCGGGACAGTTCCTACGAGCAGTACTTC. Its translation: CASSFRDSSYEQYF.